Presented here are 7 T cell receptor beta chains from one specimen sequenced in a study of blood T cell repertoires in COVID-19 (TCRdb year 2020). The library was generated by the immunoSEQ multiplex PCR assay. Sourced from immuneACCESS, this table was stored by TCRdb with only in-frame sequences that have V and J called. A share of the clones is absent; for the studies checked, an unresolved V gene accounts for under half, and the remainder has no known explanation. This sample lists roughly 200,000 clones; over 75% were detected once. 13% of the sample comes from the top ten. Sequencing was carried out using peripheral blood. Receptors were obtained from a man in his fifties or sixties who had recovered from COVID-19.

This clone was counted a single time. CDR3 nucleotides: TGTGCCAGCAGCCGAGGACAGGGGGCATACCACGAGCAGTACTTC. Translation: CASSRGQGAYHEQYF. The rearrangement uses TRBV7-9 and TRBJ2-7; 11 nucleotides line up with TRBD1. V lost 5 bases, J lost 5 bases, and 8 bases stayed unmatched. Germline assignment: CDR1 SEHNR and CDR2 FQNEAQ (reference sequence). The CDR3 spans 15 residues.

J is TRBJ2-6 and V is TRBV2; unclear D gene. There are 17 residues in the CDR3. The germline CDR1 and CDR2 sequences are SNHLY and FYNNEI. Trimming removed 2 bases at V and 0 bases at J, with 11 bases between. This CDR3 reads CASSELTPYSGANVLTF. The CDR3 nucleotides read TGTGCCAGCAGTGAACTGACACCCTACTCTGGGGCCAACGTCCTGACTTTC.

This chain links TRBV29-1 with TRBJ2-1, with D possibly TRBD1 on 6 matching bases. The CDR3 is 15 amino acids. V was shortened by 5 bases and J by 1 base, with 15 bases between the two germline ends. Germline loops: CDR1 SQVTM, CDR2 ANQGSEA. CDR3 sequence reads: CSVHYQGRSYNEQFF. The CDR3 nucleotides are TGCAGCGTTCACTACCAGGGGCGGTCCTACAATGAGCAGTTCTTC.

In this sample, this clone turned up once. The chain recombines TRBV6-2 or TRBV6-3 with TRBJ1-1, with 9 nucleotides matching TRBD1. CDR3 length equals 15 residues. The V gene end was trimmed by 4 bases and the J gene end by 1 base; junction bases not matched to a gene: 4. Germline V gene lookup returns CDR1 MNHEY and CDR2 SVGEGT. CDR3 sequence reads: CASSSPDRGNTEAFF. DNA of the CDR3: TGTGCCAGCAGTTCCCCGGACAGGGGGAACACTGAAGCTTTCTTT.

This chain links TRBV19 with TRBJ1-5; no definite D call. Trimming pared 5 bases from V and 1 base from J, leaving 12 bases between. The CDR3 has 15 amino acids. CDR1 and CDR2 from the germline V gene are LNHDA and SQIVND (reference sequence). CDR3 sequence reads: CASSGLLTSNQPQHF. CDR3 nucleotides: TGTGCCAGTAGTGGGCTCCTTACGAGCAATCAGCCCCAGCATTTT.

Notes on this clone: Other nucleotide sequences in the sample specify the same CDR3. V gene TRBV6-5 combines with J gene TRBJ2-1; the match to TRBD1 covers 10 bases. CDR1 is MNHEY and CDR2 is SVGAGI in the germline V gene. This CDR3 contains 15 residues. V gave up 0 bases and J gave up 4 bases; unmatched junction bases: 0. The CDR3 region is CASSYSGQGYNEQFF. DNA of the CDR3: TGTGCCAGCAGTTACTCGGGACAGGGGTACAATGAGCAGTTCTTC.

This clone was counted a few times. The J gene is TRBJ1-2, the V gene TRBV4-1; no reliable D call. Germline V gives CDR1 MGHRA, CDR2 YSYEKL. With 6 bases removed from V and 8 bases from J, the gap between germline ends came to 22 bases. The CDR3 is made up of 15 amino acids. CDR3 nucleotides: TGCGCCAGCAGTCCCCCGTCCAGAAACCCGGAGGGCTACACCTTC. Its translation: CASSPPSRNPEGYTF.